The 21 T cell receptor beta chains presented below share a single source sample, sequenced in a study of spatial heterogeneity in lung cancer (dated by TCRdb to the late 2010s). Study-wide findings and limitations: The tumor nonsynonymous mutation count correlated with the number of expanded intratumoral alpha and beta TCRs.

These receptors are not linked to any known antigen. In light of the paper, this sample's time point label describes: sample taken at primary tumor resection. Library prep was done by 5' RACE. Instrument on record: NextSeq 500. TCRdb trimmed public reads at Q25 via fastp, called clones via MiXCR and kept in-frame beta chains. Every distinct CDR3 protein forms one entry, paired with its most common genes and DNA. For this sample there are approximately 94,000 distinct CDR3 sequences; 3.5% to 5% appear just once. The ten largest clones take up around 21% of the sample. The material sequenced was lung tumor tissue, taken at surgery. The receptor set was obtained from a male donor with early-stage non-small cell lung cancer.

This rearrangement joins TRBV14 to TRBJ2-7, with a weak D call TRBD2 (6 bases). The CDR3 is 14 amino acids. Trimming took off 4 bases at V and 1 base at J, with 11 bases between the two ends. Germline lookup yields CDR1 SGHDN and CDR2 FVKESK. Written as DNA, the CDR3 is TGTGCCAGCAGCCGAGGGGACTGGTCCTACGAGCAGTACTTC. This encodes CASSRGDWSYEQYF.

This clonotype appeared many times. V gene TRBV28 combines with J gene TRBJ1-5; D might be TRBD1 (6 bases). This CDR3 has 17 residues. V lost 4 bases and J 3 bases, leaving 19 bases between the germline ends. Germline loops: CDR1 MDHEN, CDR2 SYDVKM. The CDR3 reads CASSSRTATYYNQPQHF. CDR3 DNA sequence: TGTGCCAGCAGTTCAAGGACAGCCACTTATTACAATCAGCCCCAGCATTTT.

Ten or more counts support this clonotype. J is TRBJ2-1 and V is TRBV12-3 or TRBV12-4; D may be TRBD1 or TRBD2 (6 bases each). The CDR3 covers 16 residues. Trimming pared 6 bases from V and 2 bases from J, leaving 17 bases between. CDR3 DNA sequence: TGTGCCAGCAGCTCATTAGGGGGGTGGGCCTACAATGAGCAGTTCTTC. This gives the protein CASSSLGGWAYNEQFF.

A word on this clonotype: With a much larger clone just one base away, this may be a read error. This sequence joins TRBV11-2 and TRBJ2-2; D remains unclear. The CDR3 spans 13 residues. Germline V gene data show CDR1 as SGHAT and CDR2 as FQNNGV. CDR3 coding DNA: TGTGCCAGCAGACAGAGGAACTCCGGGGAGCTGTTTTTT. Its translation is CASRQRNSGELFF.

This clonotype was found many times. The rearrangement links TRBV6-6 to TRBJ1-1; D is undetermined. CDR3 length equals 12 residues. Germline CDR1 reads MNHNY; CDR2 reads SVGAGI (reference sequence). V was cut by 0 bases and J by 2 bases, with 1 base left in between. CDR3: CASSYSNTEAFF. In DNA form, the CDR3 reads TGTGCCAGCAGTTACTCCAACACTGAAGCTTTCTTT.

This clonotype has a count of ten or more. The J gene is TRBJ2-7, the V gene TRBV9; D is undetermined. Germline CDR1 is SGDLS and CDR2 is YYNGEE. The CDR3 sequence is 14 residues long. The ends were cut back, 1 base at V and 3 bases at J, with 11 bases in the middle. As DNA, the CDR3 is TGTGCCAGCAGCGTAAGTCCCGTGGGCTACGAGCAGTACTTC. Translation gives CASSVSPVGYEQYF.

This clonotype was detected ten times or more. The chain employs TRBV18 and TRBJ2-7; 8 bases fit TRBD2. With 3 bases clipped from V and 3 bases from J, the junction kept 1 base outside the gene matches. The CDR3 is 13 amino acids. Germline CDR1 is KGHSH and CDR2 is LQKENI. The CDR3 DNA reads TGTGCCAGCTCACCCGGGACTAGCTACGAGCAGTACTTC. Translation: CASSPGTSYEQYF.

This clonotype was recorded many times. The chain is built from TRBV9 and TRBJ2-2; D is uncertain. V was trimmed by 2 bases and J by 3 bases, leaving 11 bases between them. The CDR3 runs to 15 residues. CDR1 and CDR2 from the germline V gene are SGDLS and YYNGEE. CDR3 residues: CASSVSLGYTGELFF. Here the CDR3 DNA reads TGTGCCAGCAGCGTCTCTTTGGGATACACCGGGGAGCTGTTTTTT.

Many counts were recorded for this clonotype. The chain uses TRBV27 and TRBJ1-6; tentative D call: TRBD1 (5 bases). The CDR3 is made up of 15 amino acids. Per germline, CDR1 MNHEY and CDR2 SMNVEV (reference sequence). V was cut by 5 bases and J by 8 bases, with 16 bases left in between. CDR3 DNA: TGTGCCAGCAGTATCTCAGGGATGGGGGATTCACCCCTCCACTTT. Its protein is CASSISGMGDSPLHF.

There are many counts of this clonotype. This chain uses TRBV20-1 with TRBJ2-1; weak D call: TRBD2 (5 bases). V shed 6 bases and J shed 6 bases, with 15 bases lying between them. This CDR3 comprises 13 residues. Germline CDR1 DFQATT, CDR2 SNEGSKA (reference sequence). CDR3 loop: CSANHGLANEQFF. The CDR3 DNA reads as TGCAGTGCAAATCACGGACTGGCCAATGAGCAGTTCTTC.

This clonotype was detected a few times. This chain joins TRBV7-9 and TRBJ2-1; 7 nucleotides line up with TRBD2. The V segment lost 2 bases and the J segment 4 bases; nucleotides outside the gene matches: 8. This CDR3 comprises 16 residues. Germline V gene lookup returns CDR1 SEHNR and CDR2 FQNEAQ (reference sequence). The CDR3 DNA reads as TGTGCCAGCAGCTTAAGCCCTAGCGGCCCTTACAATGAGCAGTTCTTC. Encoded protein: CASSLSPSGPYNEQFF.

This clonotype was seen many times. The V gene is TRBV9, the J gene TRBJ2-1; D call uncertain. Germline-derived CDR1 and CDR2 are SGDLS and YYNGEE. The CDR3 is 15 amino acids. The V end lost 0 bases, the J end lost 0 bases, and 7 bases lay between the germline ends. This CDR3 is CASSVDLSSYNEQFF. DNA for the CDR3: TGTGCCAGCAGCGTAGACTTAAGCTCCTACAATGAGCAGTTCTTC.

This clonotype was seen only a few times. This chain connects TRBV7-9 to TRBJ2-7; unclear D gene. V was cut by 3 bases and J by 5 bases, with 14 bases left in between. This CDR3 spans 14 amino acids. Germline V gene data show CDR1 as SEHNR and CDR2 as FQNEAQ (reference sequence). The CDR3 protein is CASSLVGPPNEQYF. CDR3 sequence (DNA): TGTGCCAGCAGCTTGGTGGGCCCTCCCAACGAGCAGTACTTC.

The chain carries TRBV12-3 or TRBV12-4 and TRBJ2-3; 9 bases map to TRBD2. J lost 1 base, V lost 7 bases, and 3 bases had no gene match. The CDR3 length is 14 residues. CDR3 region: CASNIAGGTDTQYF. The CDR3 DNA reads TGTGCCAGCAACATAGCGGGGGGCACAGATACGCAGTATTTT.

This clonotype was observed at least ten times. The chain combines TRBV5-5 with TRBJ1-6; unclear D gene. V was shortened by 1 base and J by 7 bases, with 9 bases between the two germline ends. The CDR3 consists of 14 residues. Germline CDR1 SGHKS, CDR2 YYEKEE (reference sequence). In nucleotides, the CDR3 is TGTGCCAGCAGCTTGATCGCGACCAATTCACCCCTCCACTTT. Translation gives CASSLIATNSPLHF.

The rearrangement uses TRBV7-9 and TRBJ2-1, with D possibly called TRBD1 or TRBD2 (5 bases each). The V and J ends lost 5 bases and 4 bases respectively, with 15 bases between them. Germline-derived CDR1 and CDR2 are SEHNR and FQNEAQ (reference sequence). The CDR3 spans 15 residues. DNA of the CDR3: TGTGCCAGCAGCGCCACCCGGGACGCATACAATGAGCAGTTCTTC. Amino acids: CASSATRDAYNEQFF.

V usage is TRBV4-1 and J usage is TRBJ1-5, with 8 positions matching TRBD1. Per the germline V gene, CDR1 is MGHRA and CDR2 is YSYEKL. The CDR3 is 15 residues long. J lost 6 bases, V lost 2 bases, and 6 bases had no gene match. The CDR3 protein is CASSQQGASAQPQHF. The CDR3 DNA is TGCGCCAGCAGCCAACAGGGGGCCAGCGCTCAGCCCCAGCATTTT.

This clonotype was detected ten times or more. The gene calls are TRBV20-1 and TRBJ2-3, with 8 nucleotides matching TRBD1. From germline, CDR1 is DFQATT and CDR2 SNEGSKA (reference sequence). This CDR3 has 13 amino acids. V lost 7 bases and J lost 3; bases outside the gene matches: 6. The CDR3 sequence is CSGGQVVTDTQYF. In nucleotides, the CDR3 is TGCAGTGGGGGACAGGTGGTAACAGATACGCAGTATTTT.

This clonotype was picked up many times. For the CDR3, the DNA is TGCGCCAGCAGCCAAGGAGTAGGCTATTTAGGTGAGCAGTTCTTC. Translated: CASSQGVGYLGEQFF. This chain links TRBV4-1 with TRBJ2-1; D is undetermined. Trimming cost V 1 base and J 9 bases, with 16 bases left between them. Per germline, CDR1 MGHRA and CDR2 YSYEKL. This CDR3 is built from 15 residues.

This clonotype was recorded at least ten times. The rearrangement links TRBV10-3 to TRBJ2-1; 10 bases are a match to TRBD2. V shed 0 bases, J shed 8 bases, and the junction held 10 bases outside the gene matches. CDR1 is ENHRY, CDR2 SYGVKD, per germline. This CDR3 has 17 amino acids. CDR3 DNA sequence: TGTGCCATCAGTGAGTCGAGGGCTAGCGGGAGTCGCGATGAGCAGTTCTTC. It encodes CAISESRASGSRDEQFF.

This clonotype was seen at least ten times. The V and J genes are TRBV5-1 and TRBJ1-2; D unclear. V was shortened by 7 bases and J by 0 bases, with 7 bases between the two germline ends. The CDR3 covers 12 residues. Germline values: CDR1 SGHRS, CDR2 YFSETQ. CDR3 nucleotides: TGCGCCAGCGCAGCCTCTAACTATGGCTACACCTTC. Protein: CASAASNYGYTF.